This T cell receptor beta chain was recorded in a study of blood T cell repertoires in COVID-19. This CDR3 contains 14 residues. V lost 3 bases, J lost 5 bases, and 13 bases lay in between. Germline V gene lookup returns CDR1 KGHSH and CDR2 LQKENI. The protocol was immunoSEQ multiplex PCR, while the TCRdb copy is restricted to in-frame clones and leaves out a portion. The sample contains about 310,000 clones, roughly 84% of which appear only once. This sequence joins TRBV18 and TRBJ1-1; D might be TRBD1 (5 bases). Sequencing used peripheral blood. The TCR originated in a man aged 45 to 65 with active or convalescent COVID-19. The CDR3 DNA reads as TGTGCCAGCTCACCGTCCCGGGAGGGGACTGAAGCTTTCTTT. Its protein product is CASSPSREGTEAFF.